This T cell receptor (beta chain) is from a study of Ad26.COV2.S vaccination and SARS-CoV-2 variants. The sample's treatment: some 19 received Ad26.COV2.S at low or high dose, single or two shots; about 5 received placebo; per-sample allocation not given. Day 63 following the first vaccine or placebo injection was when the samples were taken. With 4 bases removed from V and 7 bases from J, the gap between germline ends came to 8 bases. CDR3 length equals 12 residues. Germline V gene lookup returns CDR1 GTSNPN and CDR2 SVGIG (reference sequence). Sequencing used immunoSEQ multiplex PCR; TCRdb keeps in-frame clones, though not all of them. Of 350,000 to 400,000 clones listed, over 75% were seen once; the top ten hold 1.9%.

V and J are TRBV30 and TRBJ1-6; no clear D gene. The sample was peripheral blood, taken in a trial of Ad26.COV2.S vaccine versus placebo. This TCR came from a person between 18 and 65 years old who received the Ad26.COV2.S COVID-19 vaccine or a placebo. The CDR3 sequence is CAWTYSNSPLHF. CDR3 coding DNA: TGTGCCTGGACCTACAGCAATTCACCCCTCCACTTT.